Sequencing of this T cell receptor (beta chain) was carried out in a study of fetal regulatory T cell absence and autoimmunity. Across the whole study: Without clinical diabetes, IPEX patients showed exocrine pancreas autoimmunity. The study, taken as a whole, reports: The oligoclonal enrichment was interpreted as supporting antigen-driven pancreatic autoimmunity before birth in IPEX syndrome. Cord blood and pancreas showed broadly similar TRB gene family usage.

The CDR3 totals 17 residues. J was trimmed by 5 bases and V by 2 bases; bases with no gene match: 13. Germline assignment: CDR1 SGHDN and CDR2 FVKESK. The data were produced by immunoSEQ multiplex PCR, yet TCRdb's version contains in-frame clones alone and is incomplete. The table shows about 46,000 clones, with 70% to 85% occurring only once. Remarks on this clone: Its antigen remains unknown.

Sequencing used cord blood. This TCR derives from a newborn boy with IPEX syndrome. This sequence joins TRBV14 and TRBJ1-1, with 8 bases lining up with TRBD1. The DNA of the CDR3 is TGTGCCAGCAGCCAACGGGACAGGATAAACGGATGGACTGAAGCTTTCTTT. Protein sequence: CASSQRDRINGWTEAFF.